Below are 12 T cell receptor beta chains sequenced from a single sample in a study of blood T cells in healthy people across ages. The authors ran a second PCR of about 7 to 11 cycles using a sample-barcoded 5' primer and a J-beta primer mix. TCRdb used MiXCR to reprocess the 5' RACE reads, holding one entry per CDR3 protein. Of under 1,000,000 distinct CDR3 sequences listed, around 36% are singletons. Sequencing input: blood. The source is a man between 18 and 35 years old in good health.

The chain has TRBV5-1 and TRBJ2-1; D is possibly TRBD2 (6 bases). V lost 0 bases to trimming and J lost 0 bases, with 13 bases between them. The CDR3 is 17 amino acids. CDR1 and CDR2 (germline): SGHRS, YFSETQ. The CDR3 nucleotides read TGCGCCAGCAGCTTGGCGGGAGTGGCGAGCTCCTACAATGAGCAGTTCTTC. Translation: CASSLAGVASSYNEQFF.

With regard to this clonotype: Being one base from a much bigger clone, this may be a read error. The V and J genes are TRBV27 and TRBJ2-1; D not resolved. The end of the DNA fits TRBJ2-7 better, so the J call may be wrong. This CDR3 is 13 amino acids long. Germline V gene sequence: CDR1 MNHEY, CDR2 SMNVEV (reference sequence). The CDR3, as DNA: TGTGCCAGCAGTCCCGGACCCCAGATTGAGCAGTACTTC. This encodes CASSPGPQIEQYF.

The V call is TRBV28, the J call TRBJ1-2; TRBD1 matches at 7 bases. This CDR3 has 13 residues. Trimming took 5 bases from V and 7 from J; bases not matched to a gene: 7. In germline, CDR1 is MDHEN, CDR2 SYDVKM. In DNA form, the CDR3 reads TGTGCCAGCAGTGCGGGACAGAAAGGTGGCTACACCTTC. It translates to CASSAGQKGGYTF.

The V and J genes are TRBV12-3 or TRBV12-4 and TRBJ1-5; D ambiguous. Trimming pared 6 bases from V and 0 bases from J, leaving 12 bases between. This CDR3 has 15 amino acids. CDR3 bases: TGTGCCAGCAGCCCTAAGACACATAGCAATCAGCCCCAGCATTTT. This encodes CASSPKTHSNQPQHF.

This clonotype appeared once. This sequence may be a read error, since a much larger clone differs from it by one base. The chain couples TRBV29-1 to TRBJ1-5, with D perhaps matching TRBD1 (5 bases). Looked up from germline, CDR1 is SQVTM and CDR2 is ANQGSEA. The CDR3 is made up of 14 amino acids. The CDR3 DNA reads TGCAGTGCCACCGGGGCAGGAACCGATCAGCCCCAGCATTTT. It is translated as CSATGAGTDQPQHF.

This clonotype was recorded many times. V usage is TRBV29-1 and J usage is TRBJ2-1; 8 positions agree with TRBD1. This CDR3 has 14 residues. The germline V gene encodes CDR1 SQVTM and CDR2 ANQGSEA. The ends lost 3 bases at V and 8 bases at J; junction bases unmatched: 9. Here the CDR3 DNA reads TGCAGCGTTGACGGACAGGGAGTACAAGATGAGCAGTTCTTC. Protein product: CSVDGQGVQDEQFF.

This clonotype was found many times. This chain links TRBV20-1 with TRBJ2-5; D not resolved. This CDR3 spans 14 amino acids. Germline CDR1 and CDR2: DFQATT and SNEGSKA (reference sequence). The germline V and J ends were trimmed by 2 bases and 1 base, with 11 bases remaining between them. CDR3 sequence reads: CSARSLVLQETQYF. The CDR3 nucleotides read TGCAGTGCTAGATCGCTGGTACTCCAAGAGACCCAGTACTTC.

This clonotype was seen a few times. The chain combines TRBV7-2 with TRBJ2-2, with D perhaps being TRBD1 or TRBD2 (7 bases each). From germline, CDR1 is SGHTA and CDR2 FQGNSA. V gave up 2 bases and J gave up 3 bases, with 13 bases separating them. This CDR3 comprises 16 residues. The chain's CDR3 is CASSLHRGGDTGELFF. The DNA of the CDR3 is TGTGCCAGCAGCTTACACAGGGGAGGGGACACCGGGGAGCTGTTTTTT.

Note on this clonotype: The junction differs from germline at one of its ends, possibly a read error. This chain joins TRBV6-5 and TRBJ2-7, with a tentative D call TRBD2 (6 bases). The CDR3 contains 16 residues. CDR1 is MNHEY and CDR2 is SVGAGI in the germline V gene. The CDR3: CAGSSRGTVSSYEQYF. CDR3 DNA: TGTGCCGGCAGTTCACGCGGGACGGTTAGCTCCTACGAGCAGTACTTC.

This chain links TRBV3-1 with TRBJ2-3; 7 nucleotides match TRBD2. CDR3 size: 16 residues. After removal of 4 bases from V and 4 bases from J, the junction contained 11 bases not matched to a gene. The germline gives CDR1 LGHDT, CDR2 YNNKEL (reference sequence). The CDR3 is CASSPDFGLGSDTQYF. Written as DNA, the CDR3 is TGTGCCAGCAGCCCTGATTTCGGACTAGGTTCAGATACGCAGTATTTT.

The V call is TRBV6-1, the J call TRBJ2-5; unclear D gene. Between the trimmed V and J ends, which lost 6 bases and 1 base, there was a span of 6 bases. The germline CDR1 and CDR2 sequences are MNHNS and SASEGT. The CDR3 has 12 amino acids. CDR3 region: CASRWSQETQYF. In DNA form, the CDR3 reads TGTGCCAGCAGGTGGAGCCAAGAGACCCAGTACTTC.

The chain employs TRBV29-1 and TRBJ2-5; no clear D gene. The closer fit of TRBJ2-7 to the DNA end suggests the J call may be wrong. The CDR3 contains 11 residues. Germline assignment: CDR1 SQVTM and CDR2 ANQGSEA. In DNA form, the CDR3 reads TGCAGCGTTGAACGCGAATACGAGCAGTACTTC. Protein: CSVEREYEQYF.